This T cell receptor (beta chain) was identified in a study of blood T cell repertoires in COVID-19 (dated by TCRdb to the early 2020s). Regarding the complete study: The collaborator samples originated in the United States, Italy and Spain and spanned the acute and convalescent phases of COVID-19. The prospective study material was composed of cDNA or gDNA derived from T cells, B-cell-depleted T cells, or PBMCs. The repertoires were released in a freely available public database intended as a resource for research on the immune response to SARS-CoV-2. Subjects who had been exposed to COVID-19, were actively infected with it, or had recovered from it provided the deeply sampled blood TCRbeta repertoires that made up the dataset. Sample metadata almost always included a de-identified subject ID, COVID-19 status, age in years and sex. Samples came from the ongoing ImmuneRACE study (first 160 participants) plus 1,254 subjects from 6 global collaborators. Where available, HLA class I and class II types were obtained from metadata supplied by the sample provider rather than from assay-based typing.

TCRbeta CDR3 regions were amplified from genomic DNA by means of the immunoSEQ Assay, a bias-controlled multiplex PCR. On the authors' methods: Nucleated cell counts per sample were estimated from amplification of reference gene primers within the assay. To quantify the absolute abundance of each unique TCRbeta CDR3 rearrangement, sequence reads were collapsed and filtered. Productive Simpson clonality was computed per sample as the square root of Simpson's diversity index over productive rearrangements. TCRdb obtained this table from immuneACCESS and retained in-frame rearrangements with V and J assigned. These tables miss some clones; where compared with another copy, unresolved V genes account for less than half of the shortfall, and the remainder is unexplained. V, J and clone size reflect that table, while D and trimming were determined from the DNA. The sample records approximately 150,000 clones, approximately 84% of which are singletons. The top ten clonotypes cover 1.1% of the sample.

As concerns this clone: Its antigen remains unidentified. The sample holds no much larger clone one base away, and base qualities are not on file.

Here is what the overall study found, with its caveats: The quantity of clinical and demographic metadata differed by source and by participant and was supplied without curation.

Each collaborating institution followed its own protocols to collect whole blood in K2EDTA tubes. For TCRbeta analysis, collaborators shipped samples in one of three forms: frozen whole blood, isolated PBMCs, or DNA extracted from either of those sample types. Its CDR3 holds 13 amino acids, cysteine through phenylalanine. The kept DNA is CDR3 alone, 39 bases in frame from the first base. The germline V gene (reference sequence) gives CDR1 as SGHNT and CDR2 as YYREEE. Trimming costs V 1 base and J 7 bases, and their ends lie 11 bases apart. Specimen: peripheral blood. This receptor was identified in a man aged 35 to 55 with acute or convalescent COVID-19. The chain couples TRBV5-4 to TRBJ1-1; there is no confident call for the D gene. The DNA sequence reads TGTGCCAGCAGCTTGATCCAACAGAGTGAAGCTTTCTTT. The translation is CASSLIQQSEAFF. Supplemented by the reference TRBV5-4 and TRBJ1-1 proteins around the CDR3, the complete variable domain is ETGVTQSPTHLIKTRGQQVTLRCSSQSGHNTVSWYQQALGQGPQFIFQYYREEENGRGNFPPRFSGLQFPNYSSELNVNALELDDSALYLCASSLIQQSEAFFGQGTRLTVV.